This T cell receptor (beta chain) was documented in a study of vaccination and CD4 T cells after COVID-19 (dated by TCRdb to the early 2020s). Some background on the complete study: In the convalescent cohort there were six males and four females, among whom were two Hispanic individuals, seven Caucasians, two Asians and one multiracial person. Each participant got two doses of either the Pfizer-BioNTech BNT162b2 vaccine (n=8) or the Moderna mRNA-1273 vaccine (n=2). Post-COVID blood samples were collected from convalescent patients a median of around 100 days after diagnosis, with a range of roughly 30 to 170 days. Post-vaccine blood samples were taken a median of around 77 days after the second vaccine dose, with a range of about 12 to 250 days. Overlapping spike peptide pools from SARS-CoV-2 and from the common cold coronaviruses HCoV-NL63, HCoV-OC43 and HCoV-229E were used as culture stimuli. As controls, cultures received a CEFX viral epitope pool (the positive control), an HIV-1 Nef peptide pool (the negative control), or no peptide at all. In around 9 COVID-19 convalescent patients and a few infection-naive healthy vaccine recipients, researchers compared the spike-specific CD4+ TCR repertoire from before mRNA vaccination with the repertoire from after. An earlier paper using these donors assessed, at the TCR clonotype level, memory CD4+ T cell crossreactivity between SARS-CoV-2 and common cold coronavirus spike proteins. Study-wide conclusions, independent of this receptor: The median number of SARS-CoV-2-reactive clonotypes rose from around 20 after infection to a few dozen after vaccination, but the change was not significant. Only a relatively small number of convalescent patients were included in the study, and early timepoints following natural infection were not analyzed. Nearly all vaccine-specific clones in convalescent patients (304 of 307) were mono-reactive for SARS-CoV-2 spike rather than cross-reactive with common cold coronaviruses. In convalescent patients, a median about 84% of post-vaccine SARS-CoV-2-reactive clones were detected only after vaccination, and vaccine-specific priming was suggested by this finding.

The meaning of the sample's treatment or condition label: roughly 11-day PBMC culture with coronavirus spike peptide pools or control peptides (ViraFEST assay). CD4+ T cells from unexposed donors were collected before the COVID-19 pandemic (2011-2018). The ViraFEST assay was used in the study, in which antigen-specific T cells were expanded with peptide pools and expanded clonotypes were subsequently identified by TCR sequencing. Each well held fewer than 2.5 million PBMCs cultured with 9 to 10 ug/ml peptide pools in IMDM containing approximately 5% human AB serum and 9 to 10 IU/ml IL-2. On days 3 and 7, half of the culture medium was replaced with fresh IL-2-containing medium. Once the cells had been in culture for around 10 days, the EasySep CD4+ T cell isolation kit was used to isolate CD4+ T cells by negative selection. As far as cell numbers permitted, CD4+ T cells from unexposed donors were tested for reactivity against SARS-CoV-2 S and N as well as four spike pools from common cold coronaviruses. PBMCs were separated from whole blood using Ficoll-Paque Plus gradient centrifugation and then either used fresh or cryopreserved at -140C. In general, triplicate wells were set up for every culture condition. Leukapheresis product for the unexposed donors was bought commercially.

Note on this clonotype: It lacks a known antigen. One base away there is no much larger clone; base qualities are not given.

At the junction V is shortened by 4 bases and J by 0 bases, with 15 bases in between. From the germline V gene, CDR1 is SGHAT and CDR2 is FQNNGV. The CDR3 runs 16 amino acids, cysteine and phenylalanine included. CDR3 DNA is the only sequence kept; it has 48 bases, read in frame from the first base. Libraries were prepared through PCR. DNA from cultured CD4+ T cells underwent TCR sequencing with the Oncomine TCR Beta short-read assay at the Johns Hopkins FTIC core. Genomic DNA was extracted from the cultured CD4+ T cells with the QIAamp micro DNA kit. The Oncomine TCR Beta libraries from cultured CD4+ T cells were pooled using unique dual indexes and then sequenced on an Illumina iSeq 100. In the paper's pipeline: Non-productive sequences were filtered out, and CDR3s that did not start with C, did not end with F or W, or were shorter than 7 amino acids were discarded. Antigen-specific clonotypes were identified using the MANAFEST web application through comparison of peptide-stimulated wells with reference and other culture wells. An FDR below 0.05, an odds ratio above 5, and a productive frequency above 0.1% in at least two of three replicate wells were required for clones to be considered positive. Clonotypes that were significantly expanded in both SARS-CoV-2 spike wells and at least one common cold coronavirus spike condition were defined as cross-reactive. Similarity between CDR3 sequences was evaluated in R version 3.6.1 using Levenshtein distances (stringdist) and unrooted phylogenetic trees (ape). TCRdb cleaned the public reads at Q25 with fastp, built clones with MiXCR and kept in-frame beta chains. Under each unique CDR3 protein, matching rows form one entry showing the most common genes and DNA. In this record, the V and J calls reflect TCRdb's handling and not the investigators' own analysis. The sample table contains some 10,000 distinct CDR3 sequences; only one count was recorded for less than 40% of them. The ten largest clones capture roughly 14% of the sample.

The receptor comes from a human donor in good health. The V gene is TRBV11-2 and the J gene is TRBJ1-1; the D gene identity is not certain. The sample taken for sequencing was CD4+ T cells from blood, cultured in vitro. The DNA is TGTGCCAGCAGCTCCCCCCTAGGGAGCATGAACACTGAAGCTTTCTTT. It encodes CASSSPLGSMNTEAFF.